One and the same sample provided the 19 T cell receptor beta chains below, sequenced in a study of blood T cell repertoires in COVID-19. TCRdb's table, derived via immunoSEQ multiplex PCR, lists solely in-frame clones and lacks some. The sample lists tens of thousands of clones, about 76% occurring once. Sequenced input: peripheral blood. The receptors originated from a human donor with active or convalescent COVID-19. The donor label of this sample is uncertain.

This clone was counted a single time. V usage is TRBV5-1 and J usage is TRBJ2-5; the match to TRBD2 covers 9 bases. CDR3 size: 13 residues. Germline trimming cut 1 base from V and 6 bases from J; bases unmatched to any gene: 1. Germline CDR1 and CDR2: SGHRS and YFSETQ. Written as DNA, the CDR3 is TGCGCCAGCAGCTTGCCTAGCGGGAAGACCCAGTACTTC. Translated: CASSLPSGKTQYF.

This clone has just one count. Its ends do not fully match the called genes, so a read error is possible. CDR3 residues: CASSDRDEATGTQYF. DNA for the CDR3: TGTGCCAGCAGTGACAGGGACGAGGCGACAGGTACGCAGTATTTT. This sequence joins TRBV6-1 and TRBJ2-3, with D possibly being TRBD1 (6 bases). The CDR3 is 15 amino acids. The germline CDR1 and CDR2 sequences are MNHNS and SASEGT.

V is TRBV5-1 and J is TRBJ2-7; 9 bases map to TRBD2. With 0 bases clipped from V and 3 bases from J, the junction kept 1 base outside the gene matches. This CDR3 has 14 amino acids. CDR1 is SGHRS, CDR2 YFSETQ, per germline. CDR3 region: CASSLGLAVYEQYF. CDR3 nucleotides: TGCGCCAGCAGCTTGGGACTAGCGGTCTACGAGCAGTACTTC.

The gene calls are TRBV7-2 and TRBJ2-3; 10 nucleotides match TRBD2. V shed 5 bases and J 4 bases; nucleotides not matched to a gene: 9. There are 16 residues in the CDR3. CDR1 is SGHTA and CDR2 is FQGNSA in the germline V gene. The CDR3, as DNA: TGTGCCAGCAGCGAGGGGCCTAGCGGGAGAGCAGATACGCAGTATTTT. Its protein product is CASSEGPSGRADTQYF.

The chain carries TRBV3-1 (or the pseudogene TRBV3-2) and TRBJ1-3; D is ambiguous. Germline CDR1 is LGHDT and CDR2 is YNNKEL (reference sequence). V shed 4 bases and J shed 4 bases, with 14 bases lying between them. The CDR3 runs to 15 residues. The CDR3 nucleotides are TGTGCCAGCAGCCCGTCAGGCTCTATCGGAAACACCATATATTTT. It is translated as CASSPSGSIGNTIYF.

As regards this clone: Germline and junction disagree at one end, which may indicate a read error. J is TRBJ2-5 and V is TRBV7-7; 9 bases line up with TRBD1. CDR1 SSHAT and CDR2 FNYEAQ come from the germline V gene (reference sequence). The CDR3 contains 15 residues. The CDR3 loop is CASSLGTGYQETQYF. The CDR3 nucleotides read TGTGCTAGCAGCTTGGGGACAGGGTACCAAGAGACCCAGTACTTC.

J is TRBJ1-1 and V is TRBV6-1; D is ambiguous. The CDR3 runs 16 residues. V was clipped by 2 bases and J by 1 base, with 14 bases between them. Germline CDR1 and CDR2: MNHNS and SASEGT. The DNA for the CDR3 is TGTGCCAGCAGTGAAAATTCGGGTAACGGGAACACTGAAGCTTTCTTT. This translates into CASSENSGNGNTEAFF.

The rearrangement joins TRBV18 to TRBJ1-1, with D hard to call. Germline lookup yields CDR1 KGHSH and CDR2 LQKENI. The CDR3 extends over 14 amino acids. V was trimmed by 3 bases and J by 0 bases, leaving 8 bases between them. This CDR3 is CASSPRVMNTEAFF. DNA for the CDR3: TGTGCCAGCTCACCCCGGGTCATGAACACTGAAGCTTTCTTT.

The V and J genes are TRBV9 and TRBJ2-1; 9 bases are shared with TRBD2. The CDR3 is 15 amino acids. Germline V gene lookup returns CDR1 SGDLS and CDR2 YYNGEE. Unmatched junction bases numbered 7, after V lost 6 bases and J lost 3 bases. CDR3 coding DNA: TGTGCCAGCACCGATGAGACTAGCGGCTACAATGAGCAGTTCTTC. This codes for CASTDETSGYNEQFF.

The CDR3 DNA follows: TGTGCCACCAGTGATTTGAACCCCGGTCGAGGAGGGGCCAACGTCCTGACTTTC. Residues: CATSDLNPGRGGANVLTF. The chain couples TRBV24-1 to TRBJ2-6; D is ambiguous. CDR1 is KGHDR, CDR2 SFDVKD, per germline. Trimming left V 0 bases short and J 4 bases short, with 15 bases between. This CDR3 has 18 residues.

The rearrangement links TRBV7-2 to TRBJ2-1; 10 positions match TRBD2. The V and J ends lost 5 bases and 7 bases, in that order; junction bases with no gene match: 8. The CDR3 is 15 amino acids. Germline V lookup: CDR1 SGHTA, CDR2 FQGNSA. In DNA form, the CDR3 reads TGTGCCAGCAGCCCTCTAGCGGGAGCTTTGAATGAGCAGTTCTTC. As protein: CASSPLAGALNEQFF.

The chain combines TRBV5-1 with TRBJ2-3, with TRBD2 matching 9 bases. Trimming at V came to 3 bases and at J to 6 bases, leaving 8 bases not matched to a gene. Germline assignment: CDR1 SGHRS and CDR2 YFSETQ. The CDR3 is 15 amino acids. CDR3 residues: CASSSAGGRGDTQYF. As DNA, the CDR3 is TGCGCCAGCAGCTCAGCGGGAGGCCGCGGGGATACGCAGTATTTT.

This chain's CDR3 is CASSFLAGTDTQYF. The CDR3 DNA follows: TGTGCCAGCAGTTTCCTAGCGGGCACAGATACGCAGTATTTT. The gene calls are TRBV28 and TRBJ2-3, with TRBD2 matching over 7 bases. In germline, CDR1 is MDHEN, CDR2 SYDVKM. The trim removed 3 bases at V and 1 base at J, leaving 1 base unmatched. CDR3 length: 14 amino acids.

The CDR3 sequence is CASSEGSTVYGYTF. The CDR3 DNA reads TGTGCCAGCAGTGAAGGTTCGACAGTCTATGGCTACACCTTC. The V and J genes are TRBV6-1 and TRBJ1-2, with TRBD1 as a possible D gene (5 bases). Germline CDR1 reads MNHNS; CDR2 reads SASEGT. V was pared by 1 base and J by 4 bases, with 10 bases between. CDR3 length: 14 residues.

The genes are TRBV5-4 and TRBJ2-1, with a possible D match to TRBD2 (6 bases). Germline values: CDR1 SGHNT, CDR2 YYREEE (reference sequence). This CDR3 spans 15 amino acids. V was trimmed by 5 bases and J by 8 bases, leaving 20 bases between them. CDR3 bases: TGTGCCAGCAGTGGGCAGGGTAGCGGAGGGGATGAGCAGTTCTTC. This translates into CASSGQGSGGDEQFF.

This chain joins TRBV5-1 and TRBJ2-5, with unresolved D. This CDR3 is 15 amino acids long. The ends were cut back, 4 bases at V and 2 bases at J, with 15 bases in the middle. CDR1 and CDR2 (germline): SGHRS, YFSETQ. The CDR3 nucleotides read TGCGCCAGCAGCCCGCTCTTGGCATTTCAAGAGACCCAGTACTTC. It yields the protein CASSPLLAFQETQYF.

CDR3 DNA sequence: TGTGCCAGCAGGCCGGGATGGGACAGAGAAGCTTTCTTT. Translating it yields CASRPGWDREAFF. This chain links TRBV27 with TRBJ1-1, with 7 bases identical to TRBD1. This CDR3 comprises 13 residues. Trimming took 6 bases from V and 8 from J; bases not matched to a gene: 9. Germline V CDR1 and CDR2: MNHEY, SMNVEV (reference sequence).

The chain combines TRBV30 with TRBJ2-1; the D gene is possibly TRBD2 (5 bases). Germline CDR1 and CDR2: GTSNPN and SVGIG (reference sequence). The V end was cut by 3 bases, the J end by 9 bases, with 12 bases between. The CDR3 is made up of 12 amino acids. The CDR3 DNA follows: TGTGCCTGGAGCCCCTCGGGGAGTGAGCAGTTCTTC. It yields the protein CAWSPSGSEQFF.

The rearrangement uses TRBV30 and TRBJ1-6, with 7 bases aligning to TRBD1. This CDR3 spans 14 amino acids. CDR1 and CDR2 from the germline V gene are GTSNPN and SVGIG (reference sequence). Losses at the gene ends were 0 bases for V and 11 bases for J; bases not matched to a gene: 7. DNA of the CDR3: TGTGCCTGGAGTGTCTTACACCAGGGGGCACCCCTCCACTTT. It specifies CAWSVLHQGAPLHF.